Each of the 3 T cell receptor beta chains below was sequenced from the same sample in a study of blood T cell repertoires in COVID-19. The table came from immunoSEQ multiplex PCR; TCRdb's copy has only in-frame clones and leaves some out. Of over 250,000 clones in the sample, around 87% were seen once. The sample taken for sequencing was PBMCs or T cells enriched from blood (not recorded which). All receptors derive from a woman in her twenties or thirties who had recovered from COVID-19.

The rearrangement joins TRBV7-2 to TRBJ2-2; 10 bases line up with TRBD1. V shed 2 bases and J 3 bases; nucleotides not matched to a gene: 3. This CDR3 comprises 16 residues. The germline V gene encodes CDR1 SGHTA and CDR2 FQGNSA. The CDR3 sequence: CASSLRQGADTGELFF. CDR3 nucleotides: TGTGCCAGCAGCTTACGACAGGGGGCGGACACCGGGGAGCTGTTTTTT. The full variable domain, completed using reference TRBV7-2 and TRBJ2-2, is GAGVSQSPSNKVTEKGKDVELRCDPISGHTALYWYRQSLGQGLEFLIYFQGNSAPDKSGLPSDRFSAERTGGSVSTLTIQRTQQEDSAVYLCASSLRQGADTGELFFGEGSRLTVL.

This chain joins TRBV28 and TRBJ1-1; no firm D call. The V and J ends lost 7 bases and 0 bases respectively, with 12 bases between them. The CDR3 spans 14 residues. CDR1 is MDHEN and CDR2 is SYDVKM in the germline V gene. The CDR3 sequence is CASTNRGLNTEAFF. CDR3 coding DNA: TGTGCCAGCACCAATCGCGGCCTGAACACTGAAGCTTTCTTT.

This sequence joins TRBV10-3 and TRBJ1-4; a weak D match, TRBD1 (5 bases). V lost 4 bases to trimming and J lost 4 bases, with 7 bases between them. Germline V CDR1 and CDR2: ENHRY, SYGVKD. There are 13 residues in the CDR3. The chain's CDR3 is CAISVRVNEKLFF. DNA for the CDR3: TGTGCCATCAGTGTCAGGGTTAATGAAAAACTGTTTTTT.